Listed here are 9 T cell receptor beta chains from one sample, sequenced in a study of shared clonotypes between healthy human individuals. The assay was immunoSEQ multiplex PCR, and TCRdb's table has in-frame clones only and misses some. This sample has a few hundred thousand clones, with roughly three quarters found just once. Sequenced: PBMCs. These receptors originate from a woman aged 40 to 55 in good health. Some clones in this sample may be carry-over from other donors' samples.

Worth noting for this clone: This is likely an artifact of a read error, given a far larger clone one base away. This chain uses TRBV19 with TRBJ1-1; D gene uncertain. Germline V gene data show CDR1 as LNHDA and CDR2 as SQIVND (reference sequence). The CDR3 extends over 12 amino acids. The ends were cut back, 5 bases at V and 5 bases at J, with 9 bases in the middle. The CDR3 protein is CASSRRETEAFF. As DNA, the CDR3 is TGTGCCAGTAGTCGGCGGGAAACTGAAGCTTTCTTT.

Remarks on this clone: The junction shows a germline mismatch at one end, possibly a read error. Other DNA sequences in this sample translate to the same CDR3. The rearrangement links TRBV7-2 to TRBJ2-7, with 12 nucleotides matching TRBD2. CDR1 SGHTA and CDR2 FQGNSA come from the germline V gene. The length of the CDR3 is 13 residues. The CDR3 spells CASSLAGGYEQYF. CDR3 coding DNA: TGTGCCAGCAGCCTAGCGGGGGGGTACGAGCAGTACTTC.

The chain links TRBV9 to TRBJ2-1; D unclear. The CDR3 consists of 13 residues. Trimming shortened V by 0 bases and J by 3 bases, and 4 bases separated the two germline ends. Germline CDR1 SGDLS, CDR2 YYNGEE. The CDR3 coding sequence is TGTGCCAGCAGCGTAGCCGACTACAATGAGCAGTTCTTC. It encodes CASSVADYNEQFF.

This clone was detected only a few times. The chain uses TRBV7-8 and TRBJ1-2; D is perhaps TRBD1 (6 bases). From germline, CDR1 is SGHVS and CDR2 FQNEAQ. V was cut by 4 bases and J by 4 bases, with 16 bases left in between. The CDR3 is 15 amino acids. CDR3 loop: CASSSPTGYGYGYTF. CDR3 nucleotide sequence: TGTGCCAGCAGCTCACCCACAGGGTACGGCTATGGCTACACCTTC. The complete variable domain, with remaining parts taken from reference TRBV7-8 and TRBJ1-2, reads GAGVSQSPRYKVAKRGQDVALRCDPISGHVSLFWYQQALGQGPEFLTYFQNEAQLDKSGLPSDRFFAERPEGSVSTLKIQRTQQEDSAVYLCASSSPTGYGYGYTFGSGTRLTVV.

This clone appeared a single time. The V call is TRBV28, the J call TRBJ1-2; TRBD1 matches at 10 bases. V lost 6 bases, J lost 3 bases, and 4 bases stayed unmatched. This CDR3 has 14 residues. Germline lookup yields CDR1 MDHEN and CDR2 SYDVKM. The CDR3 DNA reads TGTGCCAGCAGGGAGACAGGGGGCTACTATGGCTACACCTTC. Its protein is CASRETGGYYGYTF.

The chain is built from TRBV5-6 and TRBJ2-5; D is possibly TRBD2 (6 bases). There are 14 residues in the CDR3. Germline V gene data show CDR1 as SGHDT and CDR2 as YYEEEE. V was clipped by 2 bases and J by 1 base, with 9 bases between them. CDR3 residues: CASSFGGGQETQYF. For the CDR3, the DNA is TGTGCCAGCAGCTTCGGGGGAGGCCAAGAGACCCAGTACTTC.

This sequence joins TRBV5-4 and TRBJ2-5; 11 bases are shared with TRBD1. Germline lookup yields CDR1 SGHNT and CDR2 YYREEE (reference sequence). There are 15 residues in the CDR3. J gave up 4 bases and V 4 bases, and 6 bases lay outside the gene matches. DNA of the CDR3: TGTGCCAGCAGCGGGACAGGGGGAAATAGAGAGACCCAGTACTTC. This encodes CASSGTGGNRETQYF.

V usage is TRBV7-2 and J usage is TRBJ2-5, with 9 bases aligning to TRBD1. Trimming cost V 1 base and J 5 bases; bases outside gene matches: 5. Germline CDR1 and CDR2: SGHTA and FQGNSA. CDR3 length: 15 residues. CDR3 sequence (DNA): TGTGCCAGCAGCTTAGGGACAGGGGTAGGGGAGACCCAGTACTTC. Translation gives CASSLGTGVGETQYF.

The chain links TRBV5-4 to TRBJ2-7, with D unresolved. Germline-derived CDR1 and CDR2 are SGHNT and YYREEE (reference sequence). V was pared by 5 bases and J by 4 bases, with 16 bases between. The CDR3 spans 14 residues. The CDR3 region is CASRAGSGEYEQYF. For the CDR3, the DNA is TGTGCCAGCAGGGCCGGATCTGGGGAATACGAGCAGTACTTC.